This TCR beta chain was sequenced for a study of CD8+ T cells in alopecia areata. Extraction and reverse transcription of RNA yielded cDNA as the sequencing template. Clones were read by immunoSEQ multiplex PCR, and TCRdb kept only the in-frame ones, dropping some. The sample contains hundreds of thousands of clones, 60% of which appear only once. The ends were cut back, 6 bases at V and 5 bases at J, with 20 bases in the middle. Germline assignment: CDR1 SQVTM and CDR2 ANQGSEA. CDR3 length: 15 amino acids. Treatment denoted: oral pan-JAK inhibitor, 5-10 mg twice daily. A few counts support this clone.

The receptor was isolated from a human donor with alopecia areata. The sequencing here drew on CD4+ T cells sorted from blood, taken between weeks 51 and 54, from a patient treated with tofacitinib. This sequence joins TRBV29-1 and TRBJ1-5; D possibly corresponds to TRBD1 (5 bases). CDR3 nucleotides: TGCAGCGTGGCCAACGGGACGGCGGGTTATCAGCCCCAGCATTTT. It yields the protein CSVANGTAGYQPQHF.